This T cell receptor (beta chain) was recorded in a study of CD8+ T cells in alopecia areata. Sequencing relied on a cDNA template that was reverse transcribed from extracted RNA. Libraries were prepared by immunoSEQ multiplex PCR; TCRdb keeps only in-frame clonotypes and omits some of them. Of 12,000 or so clones in the sample, 60% were seen once. Note on this clone: Antigen unknown.

Sampling of alopecia areata patients yielded lesional scalp punch biopsies as well as peripheral blood. The V gene's germline CDR1 is ENHRY and CDR2 SYGVKD. CDR3 length: 13 residues. The ends lost 7 bases at V and 5 bases at J; junction bases unmatched: 5. Overall study results and limits: Alphabeta T cells residing in normal skin are also sequenced in scalp samples. Lesional tissue from the scalp (especially in alopecia totalis/universalis) showed higher clonality than normal scalp. Clarity of TCR sharing across patients fell short of that in mice, possibly HLA-related.

Sequenced sample: skin. The V gene is TRBV10-3, the J gene TRBJ2-1, with 7 bases lining up with TRBD1. The origin of this receptor is a human donor with alopecia areata. The CDR3 sequence: CAIKGGENNEQFF. The CDR3 DNA sequence: TGTGCCATCAAAGGGGGCGAAAACAATGAGCAGTTCTTC.